This TCR beta chain is drawn from a study of PD-L1 blockade in urothelial cancer. On the study more broadly: After treatment start, blood was analyzed at 3 weeks (second dose) and at 6 weeks.

Germline assignment: CDR1 MNHNS and CDR2 SASEGT. V was pared by 1 base and J by 4 bases, with 5 bases of the junction left unmatched. The CDR3 extends over 15 amino acids. Generated by immunoSEQ multiplex PCR, the TCRdb table keeps only in-frame clones and is missing some. The table lists around 70,000 clones, about 85% of them singletons. This material consisted of PBMCs, taken around atezolizumab (anti-PD-L1) treatment. The sequence was obtained from a man aged 70-80 years with urothelial cancer. The chain is built from TRBV6-1 and TRBJ2-7, with 9 bases fitting TRBD1. The CDR3 is CASSEGGTGIYEQYF. CDR3 nucleotides: TGTGCCAGCAGTGAAGGGGGGACAGGGATTTACGAGCAGTACTTC.